This TCR beta chain comes out of a study of PD-1 blockade in classical Hodgkin lymphoma. Notes on the study in general: Newly diagnosed patients had baseline TCR diversity that was reportedly lower than that of healthy donors.

As to time point: newly diagnosed, previously untreated cHL patient sample. Magnetic negative selection isolated CD8+ T cells from thawed PBMCs. The repertoire was sequenced with immunoSEQ multiplex PCR; TCRdb's copy has only in-frame clones and lacks some. This repertoire shows about 4,200 clones, about four fifths found once; its top ten account for over 10%. About this clone itself: Its matching antigen is unknown.

CDR1 is MDHEN and CDR2 is SYDVKM in the germline V gene. J was trimmed by 5 bases and V by 3 bases; bases with no gene match: 9. This CDR3 has 15 amino acids. The sequence was collected from a human donor with classical Hodgkin lymphoma. Sample: CD8+ T cells from blood. This sequence joins TRBV28 and TRBJ2-7, with 8 bases lining up with TRBD1. CDR3 coding DNA: TGTGCCAGCAGTTTTGATCCCAGGGGGCATCACGAGCAGTACTTC. Translating it yields CASSFDPRGHHEQYF.